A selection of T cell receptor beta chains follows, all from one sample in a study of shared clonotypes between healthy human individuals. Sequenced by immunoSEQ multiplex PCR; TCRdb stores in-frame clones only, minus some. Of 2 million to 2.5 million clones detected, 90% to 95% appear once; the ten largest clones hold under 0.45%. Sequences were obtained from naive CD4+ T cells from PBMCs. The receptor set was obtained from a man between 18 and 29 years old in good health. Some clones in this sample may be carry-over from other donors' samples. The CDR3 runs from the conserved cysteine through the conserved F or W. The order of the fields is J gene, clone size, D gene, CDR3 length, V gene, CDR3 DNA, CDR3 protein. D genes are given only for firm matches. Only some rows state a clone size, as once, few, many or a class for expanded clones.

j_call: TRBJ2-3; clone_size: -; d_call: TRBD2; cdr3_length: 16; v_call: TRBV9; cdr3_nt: TGTGCCAGCAGCGCGGCTCGGGGGGTGAGCACAGATACGCAGTATTTT; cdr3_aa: CASSAARGVSTDTQYF
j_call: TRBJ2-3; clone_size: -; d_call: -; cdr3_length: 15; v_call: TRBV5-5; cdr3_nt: TGTGCCAGCAGCTTGGCGACAGGAGACACAGATACGCAGTATTTT; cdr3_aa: CASSLATGDTDTQYF
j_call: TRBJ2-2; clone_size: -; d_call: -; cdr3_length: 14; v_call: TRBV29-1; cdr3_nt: TGCAGCGCCCTGGGACAAAGAAACACCGGGGAGCTGTTTTTT; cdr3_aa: CSALGQRNTGELFF
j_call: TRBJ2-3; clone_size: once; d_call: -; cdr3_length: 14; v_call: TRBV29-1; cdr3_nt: TGCAGCGTCCCCCCCCAGCTCGGTAGAGATACGCAGTATTTT; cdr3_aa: CSVPPQLGRDTQYF
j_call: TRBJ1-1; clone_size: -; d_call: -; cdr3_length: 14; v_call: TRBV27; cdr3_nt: TGTGCCAGCAGTTTAGACAGGAGGGGCACTGAAGCTTTCTTT; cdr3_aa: CASSLDRRGTEAFF
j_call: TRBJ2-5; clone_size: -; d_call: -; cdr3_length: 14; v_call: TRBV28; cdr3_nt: TGTGCCAGCAGTCAGGGGGGCGGGGAGGAGACCCAGTACTTC; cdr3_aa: CASSQGGGEETQYF
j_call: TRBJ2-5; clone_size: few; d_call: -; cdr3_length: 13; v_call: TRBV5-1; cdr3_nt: TGCGCCAGCAGCTTGGGACTACAAGAGACCCAGTACTTC; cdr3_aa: CASSLGLQETQYF
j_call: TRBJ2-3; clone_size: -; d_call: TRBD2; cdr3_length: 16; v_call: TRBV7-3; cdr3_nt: TGTGCCAGCAGCTCAGGGACTAGCGGTTTCACAGATACGCAGTATTTT; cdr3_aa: CASSSGTSGFTDTQYF
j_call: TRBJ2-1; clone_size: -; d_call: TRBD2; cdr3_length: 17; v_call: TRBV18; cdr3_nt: TGTGCCAGCTCACCACCCGCGGGGCTAGCGGGTCGCAATGAGCAGTTCTTC; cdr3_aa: CASSPPAGLAGRNEQFF
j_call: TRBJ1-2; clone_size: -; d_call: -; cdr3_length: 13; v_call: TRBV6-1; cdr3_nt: TGTGCCAGCAGTGTTGACGTGTCCTATGGCTACACCTTC; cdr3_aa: CASSVDVSYGYTF
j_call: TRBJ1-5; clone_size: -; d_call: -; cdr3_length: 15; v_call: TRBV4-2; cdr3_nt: TGTGCCAGCAGCCAAGATGAAACGGATAATCAGCCCCAGCATTTT; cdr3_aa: CASSQDETDNQPQHF
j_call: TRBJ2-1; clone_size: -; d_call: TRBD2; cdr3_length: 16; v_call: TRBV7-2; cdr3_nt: TGTGCCAGCAGCTTAGGGGGTAGCGGGAGACGCAATGAGCAGTTCTTC; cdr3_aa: CASSLGGSGRRNEQFF
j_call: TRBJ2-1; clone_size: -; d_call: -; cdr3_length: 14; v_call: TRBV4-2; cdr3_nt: TGTGCCAGCAGCCAAGCTCAACAGAACAATGAGCAGTTCTTC; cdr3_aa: CASSQAQQNNEQFF
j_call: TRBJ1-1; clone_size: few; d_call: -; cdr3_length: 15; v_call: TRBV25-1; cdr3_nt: TGTGCCAGCAGTGATCCGACCCTCGGGAACACTGAAGCTTTCTTT; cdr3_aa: CASSDPTLGNTEAFF
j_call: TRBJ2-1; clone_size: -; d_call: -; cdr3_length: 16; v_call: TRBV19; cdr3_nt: TGTGCCAGTAGTCTCCGGGGACCCTTATCCACCAATGAGCAGTTCTTC; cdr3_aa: CASSLRGPLSTNEQFF
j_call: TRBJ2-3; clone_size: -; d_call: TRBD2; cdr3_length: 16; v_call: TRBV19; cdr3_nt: TGTGCCAGTAGTCCTGGACTAGCGGGAATCACAGATACGCAGTATTTT; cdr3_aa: CASSPGLAGITDTQYF
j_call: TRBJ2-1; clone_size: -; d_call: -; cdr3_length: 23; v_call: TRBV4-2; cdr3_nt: TGTGCCAGCAGCCAAACCCAACTAGTCGACAGGACAAGGCCAAGCCCCCTCTACAATGAGCAGTTCTTC; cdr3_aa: CASSQTQLVDRTRPSPLYNEQFF
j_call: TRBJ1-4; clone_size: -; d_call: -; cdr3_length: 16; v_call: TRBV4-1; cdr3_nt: TGCGCCAGCAGCCAAGCAGGACGGACAACTAATGAAAAACTGTTTTTT; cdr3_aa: CASSQAGRTTNEKLFF
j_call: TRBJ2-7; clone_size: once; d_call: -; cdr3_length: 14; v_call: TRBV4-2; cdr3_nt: TGTGCCAGCAGCCAAGACGGCGGGACCTACGAGCAGTACTTC; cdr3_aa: CASSQDGGTYEQYF
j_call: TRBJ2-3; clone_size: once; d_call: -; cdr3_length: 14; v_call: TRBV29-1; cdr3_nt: TGCAGCGTGCCGTGGGGCAGGGCGGAAGATACGCAGTATTTT; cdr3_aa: CSVPWGRAEDTQYF
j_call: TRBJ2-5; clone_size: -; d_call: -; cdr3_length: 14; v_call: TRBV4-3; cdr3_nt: TGCGCCAGCAGCACCGGGCACGGCCTTGAGACCCAGTACTTC; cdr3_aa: CASSTGHGLETQYF
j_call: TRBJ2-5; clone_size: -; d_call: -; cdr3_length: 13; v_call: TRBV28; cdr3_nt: TGTGCCAGCAGATCTGACTCCGGTGGGACCCAGTACTTC; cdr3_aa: CASRSDSGGTQYF
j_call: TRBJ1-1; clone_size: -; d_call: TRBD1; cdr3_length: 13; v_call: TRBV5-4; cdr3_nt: TGTGCCAGCAGCTTGGTGACAGGGAGTGAAGCTTTCTTT; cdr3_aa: CASSLVTGSEAFF
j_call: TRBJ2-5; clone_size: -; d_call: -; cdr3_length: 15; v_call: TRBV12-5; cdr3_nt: TGTGCTAGTGGTTTGGCTCAGGGGACTGGGGAGACCCAGTACTTC; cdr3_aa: CASGLAQGTGETQYF
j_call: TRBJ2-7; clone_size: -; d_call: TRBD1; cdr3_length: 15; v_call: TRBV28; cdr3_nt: TGTGCCAGCAGTCCCTTGGGACAGGCTGCGGGCGAGCAGTACTTC; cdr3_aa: CASSPLGQAAGEQYF
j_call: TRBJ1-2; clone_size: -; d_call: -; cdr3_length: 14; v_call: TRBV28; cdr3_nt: TGTGCCACCGGAGGCCAGACCTTTAACTATGGCTACACCTTC; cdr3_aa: CATGGQTFNYGYTF
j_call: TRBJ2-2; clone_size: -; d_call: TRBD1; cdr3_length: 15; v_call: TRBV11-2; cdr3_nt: TGTGCCAGCAGCCTGCTAACCGACAGGGCCGGGGAGCTGTTTTTT; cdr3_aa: CASSLLTDRAGELFF
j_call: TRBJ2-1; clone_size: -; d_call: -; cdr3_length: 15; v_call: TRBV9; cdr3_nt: TGTGCCAGCAGCAGGGACTGGGGCTCCTACAATGAGCAGTTCTTC; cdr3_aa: CASSRDWGSYNEQFF
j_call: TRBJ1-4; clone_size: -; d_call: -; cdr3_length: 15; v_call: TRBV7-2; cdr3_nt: TGTGCCAGCAGCTTAAGAGGAGGGTCGGCTGAAAAACTGTTTTTT; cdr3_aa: CASSLRGGSAEKLFF
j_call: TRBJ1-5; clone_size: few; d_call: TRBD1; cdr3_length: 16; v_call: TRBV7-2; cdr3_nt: TGTGCCAGCAGTCGGACAGGGACCACTAGCAATCAGCCCCAGCATTTT; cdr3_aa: CASSRTGTTSNQPQHF
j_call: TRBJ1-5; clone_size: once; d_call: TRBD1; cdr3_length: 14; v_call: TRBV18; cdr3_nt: TGTGCCAGCTCAGATACAGGGGAGAATCAGCCCCAGCATTTT; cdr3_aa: CASSDTGENQPQHF
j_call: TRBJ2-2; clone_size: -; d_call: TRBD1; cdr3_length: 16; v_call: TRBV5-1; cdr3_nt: TGCGCCAGCAGCTTGGTGGGACAGGGGTACACCGGGGAGCTGTTTTTT; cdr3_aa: CASSLVGQGYTGELFF
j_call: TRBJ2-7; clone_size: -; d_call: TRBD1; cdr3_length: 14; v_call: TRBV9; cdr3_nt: TGTGCCAGCAGCGTAACAGGGGGAAACAGCGAGCAGTACTTC; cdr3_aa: CASSVTGGNSEQYF
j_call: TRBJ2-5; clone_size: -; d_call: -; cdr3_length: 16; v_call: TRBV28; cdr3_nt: TGTGCCAGCAGTTTATCGGGCATGTTGGGCAGGAAGACCCAGTACTTC; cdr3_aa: CASSLSGMLGRKTQYF
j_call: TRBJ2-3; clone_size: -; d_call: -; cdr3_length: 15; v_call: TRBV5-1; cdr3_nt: TGCGCCAGCAGCTTGGGGCCCCAAACCGGAGATACGCAGTATTTT; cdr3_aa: CASSLGPQTGDTQYF
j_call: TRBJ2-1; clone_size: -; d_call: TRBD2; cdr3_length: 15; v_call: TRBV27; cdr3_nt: TGTGCCAGCAGTCCAAGGGGACTACAACATGGTGAGCAGTTCTTC; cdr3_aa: CASSPRGLQHGEQFF
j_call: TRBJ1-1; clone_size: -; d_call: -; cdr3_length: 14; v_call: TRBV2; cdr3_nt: TGTGCCAGCAACCTACAGGGCATAGGCACTGAAGCTTTCTTT; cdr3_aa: CASNLQGIGTEAFF
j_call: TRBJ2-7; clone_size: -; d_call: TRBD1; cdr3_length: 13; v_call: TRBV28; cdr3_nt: TGTGCCAGCAGGGGACAGGGGGTTGACGAGCAGTACTTC; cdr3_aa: CASRGQGVDEQYF